The entry below gives a single T cell receptor beta chain sequence along with its context. No antigen is known for it. These data are taken from a study of cytomegalovirus exposure and HLA in healthy donors. The overall study: Drawn from HLA-typed donors, approximately 86 million unique TCRs were held in an early data release.

It was with 60 Vbeta and 13 Jbeta primers that the PCR ran. The table came from immunoSEQ multiplex PCR; TCRdb's copy has only in-frame clones and leaves some out. The sample shows 180,000 or so clones, over 65% of them seen only once. Study-wide results and limits: TCR beta V- and J-gene trimming, according to a later analysis, was linked to a missense DCLRE1C variant. In a later analysis, DRB1 alleles had the most associated TCRs; HLA-C alleles the fewest.

There were likely unrecorded immune exposures, though donors were nominally healthy when sampled. The trim removed 6 bases at V and 3 bases at J, leaving 7 bases unmatched. The CDR3 runs 14 residues. Looked up from germline, CDR1 is MDHEN and CDR2 is SYDVKM. Sequencing input: PBMCs. The source is a woman aged 55-70 years in good health and CMV-seropositive. V usage is TRBV28 and J usage is TRBJ2-5; 7 bases fit TRBD1. CDR3 nucleotides: TGTGCCAGCAGCCAGACAGGGAATAAAGAGACCCAGTACTTC. As protein: CASSQTGNKETQYF.